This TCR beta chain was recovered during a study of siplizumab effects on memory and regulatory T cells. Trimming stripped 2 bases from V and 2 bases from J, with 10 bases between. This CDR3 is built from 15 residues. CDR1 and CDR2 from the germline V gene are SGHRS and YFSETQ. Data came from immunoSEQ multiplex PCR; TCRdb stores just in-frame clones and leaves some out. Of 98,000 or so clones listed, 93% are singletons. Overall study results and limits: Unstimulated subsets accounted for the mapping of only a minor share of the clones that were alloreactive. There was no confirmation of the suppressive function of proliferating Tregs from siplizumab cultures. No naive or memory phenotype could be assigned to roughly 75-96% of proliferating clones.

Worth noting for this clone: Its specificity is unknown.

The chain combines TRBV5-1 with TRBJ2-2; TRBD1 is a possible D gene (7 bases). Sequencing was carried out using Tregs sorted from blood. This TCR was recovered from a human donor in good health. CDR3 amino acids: CASSLQGTNTGELFF. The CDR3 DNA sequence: TGCGCCAGCAGCTTACAGGGGACTAACACCGGGGAGCTGTTTTTT.